The 20 T cell receptor beta chains presented below share a single source sample, sequenced in a study of blood T cell repertoires in COVID-19. Sequenced by immunoSEQ multiplex PCR; TCRdb stores in-frame clones only, minus some. The sample holds 250,000 to 350,000 clones, approximately 91% seen once. Sample: peripheral blood. Receptors were obtained from a woman in her thirties with COVID-19, enrolled during active disease.

The chain uses TRBV18 and TRBJ2-2; TRBD2 matches 13 bases. V gave up 3 bases and J gave up 6 bases; unmatched junction bases: 7. The CDR3 has 17 amino acids. Germline V gene lookup returns CDR1 KGHSH and CDR2 LQKENI. The CDR3 here is CASSPRTSGSNAGELFF. The CDR3 DNA follows: TGTGCCAGCTCACCCCGGACTAGCGGGAGCAACGCCGGGGAGCTGTTTTTT.

V usage is TRBV5-4 and J usage is TRBJ2-1; D not resolved. Trimming stripped 1 base from V and 3 bases from J, with 14 bases between. Germline V gene sequence: CDR1 SGHNT, CDR2 YYREEE (reference sequence). The CDR3 spans 16 residues. Written as DNA, the CDR3 is TGTGCCAGCAGCTTGACCGGCGGCCCCGGCTACAATGAGCAGTTCTTC. Protein: CASSLTGGPGYNEQFF.

This chain connects TRBV24-1 to TRBJ2-1; 14 bases fit TRBD2. Germline V gene data show CDR1 as KGHDR and CDR2 as SFDVKD. Germline trimming cut 9 bases from V and 6 bases from J; bases unmatched to any gene: 0. The CDR3 contains 13 residues. CDR3 bases: TGTGCCACCGGGACTAGCGGGAGCAATGAGCAGTTCTTC. Protein: CATGTSGSNEQFF.

The gene calls are TRBV5-1 and TRBJ2-7; TRBD1 aligns across 7 bases. The V segment lost 4 bases and the J segment 3 bases; nucleotides outside the gene matches: 25. Germline CDR1 and CDR2: SGHRS and YFSETQ. CDR3 length equals 20 residues. CDR3 sequence reads: CASSRLNGTDPDNTLYEQYF. The CDR3 DNA reads TGCGCCAGCAGCCGATTGAACGGGACAGACCCCGATAACACCCTCTACGAGCAGTACTTC.

The chain links TRBV3-1 (or the pseudogene TRBV3-2) to TRBJ2-7; D remains unclear. CDR3 size: 14 residues. The germline V gene has CDR1 LGHDT and CDR2 YNNKEL (reference sequence). V lost 1 base, J lost 2 bases, and 9 bases lay in between. CDR3 in amino acids: CASSQASPAYEQYF. CDR3 in DNA: TGTGCCAGCAGCCAAGCGTCCCCAGCCTACGAGCAGTACTTC.

The chain employs TRBV6-1 and TRBJ2-3, with 13 bases that match TRBD2. V trimming: 1 base; J trimming: 4 bases; junction bases outside the gene matches: 11. Germline V gives CDR1 MNHNS, CDR2 SASEGT. The CDR3 spans 19 residues. The CDR3 nucleotides are TGTGCCAGCAGTGAAGTACCTCCGGGACTAGCGGGATTGCCAGATACGCAGTATTTT. This encodes CASSEVPPGLAGLPDTQYF.

The chain links TRBV14 to TRBJ1-6; the match to TRBD1 covers 10 bases. This CDR3 region has 15 residues. V lost 4 bases and J lost 7; bases outside the gene matches: 4. Germline V lookup: CDR1 SGHDN, CDR2 FVKESK. CDR3 sequence: CASSPGQGINSPLHF. The CDR3 bases are TGTGCCAGCAGCCCGGGACAGGGGATCAATTCACCCCTCCACTTT.

A word on this clone: Additional DNA sequences in this sample encode the identical CDR3. The chain combines TRBV5-1 with TRBJ1-1; 7 bases line up with TRBD1. The CDR3 extends over 14 amino acids. Germline CDR1 reads SGHRS; CDR2 reads YFSETQ. J was trimmed by 1 base and V by 1 base; bases with no gene match: 1. The CDR3 coding sequence is TGCGCCAGCAGCTTGAGACAGGGGAACACTGAAGCTTTCTTT. Its protein product is CASSLRQGNTEAFF.

J is TRBJ1-1 and V is TRBV11-2; perhaps TRBD1 as D (6 bases). Per germline, CDR1 SGHAT and CDR2 FQNNGV. This CDR3 is built from 15 residues. Trimming pared 1 base from V and 5 bases from J, leaving 14 bases between. The CDR3 DNA follows: TGTGCCAGCAGCTTAGTGGCCAGGGGATTAACTGAAGCTTTCTTT. It specifies CASSLVARGLTEAFF.

This CDR3 is CASSPYGEPQHF. DNA of the CDR3: TGTGCCAGCAGTCCCTACGGAGAGCCCCAGCATTTT. The rearrangement joins TRBV12-3 or TRBV12-4 to TRBJ1-5; no reliable D call. This CDR3 comprises 12 residues. V was cut by 5 bases and J by 8 bases, with 10 bases left in between.

The chain has TRBV2 and TRBJ2-1, with 10 bases identical to TRBD2. CDR1 and CDR2 (germline): SNHLY, FYNNEI. This CDR3 is built from 17 residues. The trim removed 3 bases at V and 9 bases at J, leaving 14 bases unmatched. In nucleotides, the CDR3 is TGTGCCAGCAGTGAGGGAGCGGGAGGGCCCGTTGTCGGTGAGCAGTTCTTC. Protein sequence: CASSEGAGGPVVGEQFF.

The gene calls are TRBV5-1 and TRBJ2-3, with 11 positions matching TRBD2. Germline assignment: CDR1 SGHRS and CDR2 YFSETQ. This CDR3 is 16 amino acids long. V shed 1 base, J shed 3 bases, and the junction held 4 bases outside the gene matches. CDR3 nucleotide sequence: TGCGCCAGCAGCTTGCCACTAGCGGGAGCAACAGATACGCAGTATTTT. This encodes CASSLPLAGATDTQYF.

The table lists this clone with a count of one. This chain joins TRBV12-5 and TRBJ2-5, with TRBD2 matching 10 bases. The CDR3 totals 16 residues. The germline V gene has CDR1 LGHNT and CDR2 FRNRAP. V gave up 5 bases and J gave up 0 bases; unmatched junction bases: 6. This chain's CDR3 is CASGLRLAGYQETQYF. The CDR3 coding sequence is TGTGCTAGTGGTCTTCGACTAGCGGGCTACCAAGAGACCCAGTACTTC.

This clone was picked up one time. This chain connects TRBV6-4 to TRBJ1-5; 12 bases map to TRBD1. Trimming removed 1 base from V and 5 bases from J; junction bases left unmatched: 9. In germline, CDR1 is MRHNA, CDR2 SNTAGT. The CDR3 spans 18 residues. Here the CDR3 DNA reads TGTGCCAGCAGTGACTGGGACAGGGGGCCCTCAGGCGATCAGCCCCAGCATTTT. It encodes CASSDWDRGPSGDQPQHF.

The V gene is TRBV3-1 (or the pseudogene TRBV3-2), the J gene TRBJ1-6, with 9 bases lining up with TRBD1. The J segment lost 9 bases and the V segment lost 1 base, leaving 4 bases of the junction unmatched. Germline V gives CDR1 LGHDT, CDR2 YNNKEL (reference sequence). The CDR3 contains 15 residues. CDR3 residues: CASSQARDRVSPLHF. CDR3 nucleotide sequence: TGTGCCAGCAGCCAAGCTCGGGACAGGGTTTCACCCCTCCACTTT.

This clone is a singleton in its sample. This chain uses TRBV6-5 with TRBJ1-1; 7 nucleotides align to TRBD1. The CDR3 runs 15 residues. CDR1 and CDR2 (germline): MNHEY, SVGAGI. J gave up 7 bases and V 5 bases, and 13 bases lay outside the gene matches. In DNA form, the CDR3 reads TGTGCCAGCAGTCTACAGGCGGGACAGATGATTGAAGCTTTCTTT. Translation gives CASSLQAGQMIEAFF.

This clone has a single count. This rearrangement joins TRBV28 to TRBJ2-7; TRBD1 aligns across 7 bases. V lost 6 bases, J lost 6 bases, and 8 bases stayed unmatched. Germline assignment: CDR1 MDHEN and CDR2 SYDVKM. The CDR3 extends over 13 amino acids. The CDR3 sequence: CASSHTGEGEQYF. As DNA, the CDR3 is TGTGCCAGCAGCCACACAGGGGAAGGCGAGCAGTACTTC.

The gene calls are TRBV7-2 and TRBJ1-2; D not resolved. This CDR3 is 15 amino acids long. Germline V gene data show CDR1 as SGHTA and CDR2 as FQGNSA. Trimming pared 2 bases from V and 3 bases from J, leaving 13 bases between. The DNA of the CDR3 is TGTGCCAGCAGCTTAAAACGATCAGGTTACTATGGCTACACCTTC. The encoded protein is CASSLKRSGYYGYTF.

The chain employs TRBV12-5 and TRBJ1-1; weak D call: TRBD1 (6 bases). Germline V gene lookup returns CDR1 LGHNT and CDR2 FRNRAP. The V gene lost 2 bases and the J gene lost 4 bases, with 26 bases spanning the gap. The CDR3 runs to 19 residues. The CDR3 nucleotides read TGTGCTAGTGGTTTGTATACCCGCGGGGGGCGCGGGGTGATCACTGAAGCTTTCTTT. It encodes CASGLYTRGGRGVITEAFF.

J is TRBJ1-5 and V is TRBV4-1; D gene ambiguous. Germline CDR1 MGHRA, CDR2 YSYEKL. The CDR3 contains 15 residues. V was shortened by 0 bases and J by 0 bases, with 6 bases between the two germline ends. In nucleotides, the CDR3 is TGCGCCAGCAGCCAAGAAACACATAGCAATCAGCCCCAGCATTTT. Translation: CASSQETHSNQPQHF.